This paragraph reports one T cell receptor beta chain. Trimming stripped 7 bases from V and 5 bases from J, with 14 bases between. CDR1 is ENHRY, CDR2 SYGVKD, per germline. The CDR3 has 13 residues. Data came from immunoSEQ multiplex PCR; TCRdb stores just in-frame clones and leaves some out. The repertoire holds about 50,000 clones, with 65% to 90% as singletons. The sample is drawn from a study of blood T cell repertoires in COVID-19. Seattle patients were enrolled while actively infected and followed longitudinally. The TCR originated in a woman older than 75 with COVID-19, enrolled during active disease. What was sequenced was peripheral blood. This sequence joins TRBV10-3 and TRBJ2-5; D is possibly TRBD2 (5 bases). DNA of the CDR3: TGTGCCATCAAAAGTTTTAGCGACGAGACCCAGTACTTC. Its protein product is CAIKSFSDETQYF.